The source of this T cell receptor beta chain is a study of blood T cell repertoires in COVID-19. Looking at the study overall: Material from acute and convalescent COVID-19 was sourced from the United States, Italy and Spain. The analysed material was cDNA or gDNA that came from T cells, B-cell-depleted T cells, or PBMCs.

V shed 2 bases, J shed 5 bases, and the junction held 3 bases outside the gene matches. This CDR3 is built from 15 residues. Looked up from germline, CDR1 is SGHDT and CDR2 is YYEEEE. In the authors' methods: Researchers report that nucleated cell counts were estimated from reference gene primer amplification. Repertoires were generated with immunoSEQ multiplex PCR, while TCRdb's copy carries only in-frame clones and drops some. For V, J and clone size, that table is used; D and trimming come from the DNA. The data contain roughly 150,000 clones, 75% to 85% of them singletons. The chain uses TRBV5-6 and TRBJ2-3; the match to TRBD2 covers 12 bases. Sequenced input: peripheral blood. The receptor was derived from a human donor in a cohort sampled during active COVID-19. CDR3 nucleotide sequence: TGTGCCAGCAGCTTATTACTAGCGGGGGGAGATACGCAGTATTTT. Residues: CASSLLLAGGDTQYF.